The rows below give T cell receptor beta chains drawn from one sample of a study of blood T cell repertoires in COVID-19. The protocol was immunoSEQ multiplex PCR, while the TCRdb copy is restricted to in-frame clones and leaves out a portion. The sample lists 200,000 to 300,000 clones; roughly 86% were seen once. The sequenced material came from PBMCs or T cells enriched from blood (not recorded which). These receptors all come from a woman aged 25 to 39 with acute COVID-19. Both conserved end residues are part of each CDR3. Fields, in order: clone size, J gene, D gene, V gene, CDR3 DNA, CDR3 protein. The D gene is left open where the match is weak. Not every row has a clone size; where given, it reads once, few, many or a size class.

>-|TRBJ2-7|-|TRBV10-2
TGCGCCAGCACGTGGGGGCTCACCTACGAGCAGTACTTC
CASTWGLTYEQYF
>-|TRBJ1-2|-|TRBV2
TGTGCCAGCAGGGCCGGGACGGCTCTAACACAGGGCTTC
CASRAGTALTQGF
>-|TRBJ1-1|-|TRBV19
TGTGCCAGTGGCCAGAAGGGGAAGGGCACTGAAGCTTTCTTT
CASGQKGKGTEAFF
>few|TRBJ1-6|TRBD1|TRBV19
TGTGCCAGTAGTGAAGACAGGGGCGGTAATTCACCCCTCCACTTT
CASSEDRGGNSPLHF
>-|TRBJ1-6|TRBD1|TRBV7-2
TGTGCCAGCAGCCCCCCTGGACAGGGAGATTCACCCCTCCACTTT
CASSPPGQGDSPLHF
>-|TRBJ1-4|-|TRBV5-6
TGTGCCAGCAGCTACCCGGGGGGAACTAATGAAAAACTGTTTTTT
CASSYPGGTNEKLFF
>-|TRBJ1-1|-|TRBV2
TGTGCCAGCAGTGAAGACAGGAAAGACACTGAAGCTTTCTTT
CASSEDRKDTEAFF
>once|TRBJ1-2|-|TRBV3-1/TRBV3-2
TGTGCCAGCAGCGGGACTCGCTATGGCTACACCTTC
CASSGTRYGYTF
>-|TRBJ1-2|TRBD1|TRBV7-3
TGTGCCAGCAGCCTTACCGGGACAGGGAACTATGGCTACACCTTC
CASSLTGTGNYGYTF
>-|TRBJ1-1|-|TRBV7-9
TGTGCCAGCAGCTTAGTCGGCCAGGGCGTTGGGACTGAAGCTTTCTTT
CASSLVGQGVGTEAFF
>-|TRBJ2-3|TRBD2|TRBV3-1/TRBV3-2
TGTGCCAGCAGCCAAGAACGACTAGCGGGGTACACAGATACGCAGTATTTT
CASSQERLAGYTDTQYF
>-|TRBJ2-7|TRBD2|TRBV5-4
TGTGCCAGCAGCTTGCGGACTAGTGCCTACGAGCAGTACTTC
CASSLRTSAYEQYF
>once|TRBJ1-2|TRBD1|TRBV5-6
TGTGCCAGCAGCCCAGGACAGGTACTCTATGGCTACACCTTC
CASSPGQVLYGYTF
>once|TRBJ2-2|-|TRBV24-1
TGTGCCACCAGTGATGAGCGACAGACCACCGGGGAGCTGTTTTTT
CATSDERQTTGELFF
>-|TRBJ1-6|-|TRBV6-1
TGTGCCAGCAGTGAATTCACCGTAGTATCACCCCTCCACTTT
CASSEFTVVSPLHF
>-|TRBJ1-5|-|TRBV4-3
TGCGCCAGCAGCCAAGATATCCGGAGAGGGCCCCAGCATTTT
CASSQDIRRGPQHF
>-|TRBJ2-2|-|TRBV7-8
TGTGCCAGTCGCGGGACGGGGAACACCGGGGAGCTGTTTTTT
CASRGTGNTGELFF
>-|TRBJ2-3|-|TRBV7-8
TGTGCCAGCAGCTTATCTAGCCGATCCACAGATACGCAGTATTTT
CASSLSSRSTDTQYF
>-|TRBJ2-1|-|TRBV7-6
TGTGCCAGCAGCTTAGTTTATAACAGCGGTAATGAGCAGTTCTTC
CASSLVYNSGNEQFF
>-|TRBJ1-1|TRBD1|TRBV9
TGTGCCAGCAGCCTTGGGACAGCCTTCACTGAAGCTTTCTTT
CASSLGTAFTEAFF
>-|TRBJ1-6|TRBD1|TRBV6-2/TRBV6-3
TGTGCCAGCAGTCCCGAGACAGGGGCCCCGCGGTCCCTCCACTTT
CASSPETGAPRSLHF
>-|TRBJ1-2|TRBD1|TRBV6-5
TGTGCCAGCTCGACAGGGAACTATGGCTACACCTTC
CASSTGNYGYTF
>-|TRBJ1-6|-|TRBV19
TGTGCCACCCTCCCCAGGGAAATTGGCTCCTATAATTCACCCCTCCACTTT
CATLPREIGSYNSPLHF
>-|TRBJ2-7|TRBD1|TRBV30
TGTGCCTGGAGTGTAAACAGGGGCGAGCAGTACTTC
CAWSVNRGEQYF
>-|TRBJ2-1|TRBD2|TRBV29-1
TGCAGCGTTGACGCTAGCGGTCACAATGAGCAGTTCTTC
CSVDASGHNEQFF
>-|TRBJ1-2|-|TRBV11-2
TGTGCCAGCAGTCCCACCAGGCTCGATGGCTACACCTTC
CASSPTRLDGYTF
>-|TRBJ2-1|-|TRBV27
TGTGCCAGCAGTTTATCCCCTCGAGGCTACAATGAGCAGTTCTTC
CASSLSPRGYNEQFF
>-|TRBJ2-1|TRBD1|TRBV11-2
TGTGCCAGCAGCTGGGACAGGGGGCGCCTACTACACAATGAGCAGTTCTTC
CASSWDRGRLLHNEQFF
>-|TRBJ1-2|-|TRBV4-3
TGCGCCAGCAGCCAAGACTCCAGGTATTCTGGCTATGGCTACACCTTC
CASSQDSRYSGYGYTF
>-|TRBJ2-1|-|TRBV28
TGTGCCAGCAGTTTGGTGCAGGGTGTGTACAATGAGCAGTTCTTC
CASSLVQGVYNEQFF
>-|TRBJ1-1|-|TRBV7-6
TGTGCCAGCAGCTCAGGTGCCTACACTGAAGCTTTCTTT
CASSSGAYTEAFF
>-|TRBJ1-2|-|TRBV6-5
TGTGCCAGCAGCCGAATCCGGGGGGAAGCCTATGGCTACACCTTC
CASSRIRGEAYGYTF
>-|TRBJ2-1|-|TRBV3-1/TRBV3-2
TGTGCCAGCAGCCCGTCGACAGGTTCCTACAATGAGCAGTTCTTC
CASSPSTGSYNEQFF
>-|TRBJ2-2|-|TRBV19
TGTGCCAGTAGTAGAGGGACAACCTCATTATACACCGGGGAGCTGTTTTTT
CASSRGTTSLYTGELFF
>-|TRBJ2-3|TRBD1|TRBV5-5
TGTGCCAGCAGCCCCGACACAGGGGGCTTCGGTTGGACAGATACGCAGTATTTT
CASSPDTGGFGWTDTQYF
>-|TRBJ2-2|-|TRBV7-8
TGTGCCAGCCCCCCTGGGGCATCCGGGGAGCTGTTTTTT
CASPPGASGELFF
>-|TRBJ2-3|TRBD1|TRBV2
TGTGCCAGCAGTTCTTCAGGGGGCCCTAGCACAGATACGCAGTATTTT
CASSSSGGPSTDTQYF
>-|TRBJ1-1|-|TRBV29-1
TGCAGCGTTTTGGGACAATCCCCCGAAGCTTTCTTT
CSVLGQSPEAFF
>-|TRBJ1-1|-|TRBV5-1
TGCGCCAGCAGCTTGAGGGAGTCGGGGGATGAAAAAAGGACTGAAGCTTTCTTT
CASSLRESGDEKRTEAFF
>-|TRBJ1-2|-|TRBV19
TGTGCCAGTAGTGTACAGGGTGGCCTCGGCTACACCTTC
CASSVQGGLGYTF
>-|TRBJ1-4|-|TRBV19
TGTGCCAGTAGTATAGAAGTTGGGACACGGCGGGAGGATGAAAAACTGTTTTTT
CASSIEVGTRREDEKLFF
>-|TRBJ2-7|TRBD2|TRBV7-2
TGTGCCAGCAGCTCCCGCCTCTCCGGGGGGGCAGCCTACGAGCAGTACTTC
CASSSRLSGGAAYEQYF
>once|TRBJ2-3|-|TRBV4-1
TGCGCCAGCAGCCAAGATTGGGGGACTAGCACAGATACGCAGTATTTT
CASSQDWGTSTDTQYF
>-|TRBJ1-3|TRBD1|TRBV4-1
TGCGCCAGCAGCCTCCGGCCAACAGGGGTTGCTGGAAACACCATATATTTT
CASSLRPTGVAGNTIYF
>once|TRBJ1-3|-|TRBV6-5
TGTGCCAGCAGTTACTCGACGGAGAACACCATATATTTT
CASSYSTENTIYF
>-|TRBJ2-3|-|TRBV4-2
TGTGCCAGCAGCCAAGTCGTACTAAGCACAGATACGCAGTATTTT
CASSQVVLSTDTQYF
>-|TRBJ2-5|-|TRBV28
TGTGCCAGCAGTTTTAGGCAGGGGTGGGAGACCCAGTACTTC
CASSFRQGWETQYF
>-|TRBJ2-2|-|TRBV5-5
TGTGCCAGCAGCCCGGAGCGGACTACTCGTCCCGGGGAGCTGTTTTTT
CASSPERTTRPGELFF